The T cell receptor beta chain under discussion was sequenced for a study of CD8+ T cells in alopecia areata (dated by TCRdb to 2017 to 2018). Study-level background: The treated patients, all with moderate-to-severe alopecia areata, were enrolled in an open-label pilot trial of oral tofacitinib given at 5 to 10 mg twice daily. Patients stayed on tofacitinib for 6 to 18 months and then had 6 months of follow-up off drug so that delayed response and recurrence could be assessed. The SALT score, which quantifies the percentage of affected scalp surface area, was used to measure disease severity in treated patients. To study T cell clonal expansion in alopecia areata, the researchers applied high-throughput TCRbeta sequencing to both the C3H/HeJ mouse model and human patients. On the human side, TCRbeta sequencing was run on scalp tissue and on sorted CD4+ and CD8+ peripheral blood T cells from healthy controls and from alopecia areata patients with either patchy or totalis/universalis disease. Biopsies were taken from tofacitinib-treated patients at baseline and at 4 and 24 weeks of treatment, and a later scalp biopsy was taken in several of the tofacitinib-treated patients. Clonality in the scalp was compared among normal scalp (n=4), patchy alopecia areata scalp (n=8), and alopecia totalis/universalis scalp (n=8). RNA came from the PAXgene miRNA kit for fixed scalp, the miRNeasy kit for PBMCs, and the RNeasy kit for mouse skin. TCRbeta CDR3 regions were amplified by immunoSEQ multiplex PCR using 35 Vbeta forward and 13 Jbeta reverse primers.

Findings and caveats that apply to the study as a whole: Tofacitinib significantly lowered scalp clonality and the number of expanded CD8+ clones among the top 100 scalp clones. TCR sequences shared between patients were less clear than in mice, possibly partly because of HLA diversity in the patient population. Many expanded lesional clones persisted in scalp and blood during tofacitinib treatment, which may partly explain relapse after stopping treatment. Unlike mouse skin, where gammadelta T cells dominate, normal human skin contains resident alphabeta T cells that get sequenced too, which complicates analysis of the scalp TCR repertoire. Because the treated cohort was small and included a single nonresponder, larger studies are needed to assess links between baseline CD8+ expansion and response. Compared with normal scalp, lesional scalp had higher clonality and more expanded CD8+ clones, particularly in alopecia totalis/universalis, a pattern that suggests antigenic drive.

From a lookup of the germline V gene, CDR1 and CDR2 are MNHEY and SVGAGI. The CDR3 contains 14 residues, cysteine and phenylalanine counted. CDR3 DNA only is kept here, 42 bases in frame from base 1. Trimming takes 5 bases from V and 8 bases from J, and the germline ends sit 18 bases apart. This clone was counted once. The target of this receptor is not known. No much larger clone exists at a distance of one base, and base qualities are not known. The intended sense of this specimen's time point label: roughly 27 days on oral tofacitinib. The sample's treatment or condition label, in plain terms: oral pan-JAK inhibitor, 5-10 mg twice daily. From alopecia areata patients, peripheral blood was collected along with lesional scalp punch biopsies. PBMCs were separated by density centrifugation and stained for CD3, CD4 and CD8, after which CD4+ and CD8+ T cells were sorted on a FACSAria. Library preparation used the immunoSEQ multiplex PCR assay. RNA was extracted from all samples and reverse transcribed into cDNA as template for TCR sequencing. SuperScript III was used to make first-strand cDNA, primed with a 2:1 mix of oligo-dT and random hexamers. A synthetic immune receptor repertoire was used to assess amplification bias, and residual bias was removed computationally. The study's own analysis went as follows. Raw reads were preprocessed to remove errors, and CDR3 was defined according to IMGT conventions as the region from the conserved cysteine to phenylalanine. To get clonality, Shannon entropy was normalized by log2 of the number of productive unique TCRs and the result was subtracted from 1. Whether scalp clones were CD4 or CD8 was inferred by matching scalp TCRbeta sequences against CD4 and CD8 repertoires sorted from blood. TCRdb mirrors the immuneACCESS table, restricted to in-frame sequences. Some clones are absent from its copies; in checked studies, under half trace to an unresolved V gene, and the reason for the others is unknown. V, J and clone size are those of that table, while D and trimming were read from the DNA. The sample profile shows about 190,000 clones; approximately 60% of them were found once. The ten largest clones represent about 0.65% of the sample.

The sequence links TRBV6-5 to TRBJ1-2; the D gene is perhaps TRBD1, on 5 matching bases. The sequence derives from a human donor with alopecia areata. The source was CD4+ T cells sorted from blood, collected at week 4, from a patient treated with tofacitinib. Here the CDR3 is given as CASSTGLWGGGYTF. The DNA reads as follows: TGTGCCAGCAGTACGGGACTTTGGGGAGGCGGCTACACCTTC.